The T cell receptor (beta chain) under discussion was sequenced for a study of cytomegalovirus exposure and HLA in healthy donors. This clone was detected only once. Its antigen remains unidentified. Separation from the roughly 670-subject first cohort characterized the roughly 120-subject validation cohort, to which the donors belonged. This table comes from immunoSEQ multiplex PCR, and its TCRdb copy is limited to in-frame clones, with some not included. The data contain about 130,000 clones, roughly nine tenths of them singletons. V lost 3 bases to trimming and J lost 8 bases; unmatched junction nucleotides: 7. Germline assignment: CDR1 MGHDK and CDR2 SYGVNS. The CDR3 is made up of 14 amino acids. General study points: In vitro, three CMV-associated chains proved specific for CMV antigens. The listing of approximately 160 TCR beta chains classed them as cytomegalovirus-associated.

The receptor was isolated from a woman aged 18-29 years in good health and CMV-seronegative. The sequenced sample was PBMCs. The rearrangement joins TRBV25-1 to TRBJ1-2; TRBD1 agrees at 9 bases. Here the CDR3 reads CASSDPGQGKGYTF. DNA for the CDR3: TGTGCCAGCAGTGACCCCGGACAGGGGAAAGGCTACACCTTC.